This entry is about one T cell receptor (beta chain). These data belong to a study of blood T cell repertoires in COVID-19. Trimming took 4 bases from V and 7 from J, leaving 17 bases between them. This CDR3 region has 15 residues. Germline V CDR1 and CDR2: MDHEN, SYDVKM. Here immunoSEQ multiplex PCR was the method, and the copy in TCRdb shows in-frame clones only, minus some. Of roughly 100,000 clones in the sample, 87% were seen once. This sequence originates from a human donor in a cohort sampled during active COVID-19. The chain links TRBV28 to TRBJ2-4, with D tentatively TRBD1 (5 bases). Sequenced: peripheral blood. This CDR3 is CASSSRRDSRNIQYF. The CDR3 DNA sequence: TGTGCCAGCAGTTCCCGCAGGGATTCCCGGAACATTCAGTACTTC. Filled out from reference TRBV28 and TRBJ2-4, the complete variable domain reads DVKVTQSSRYLVKRTGEKVFLECVQDMDHENMFWYRQDPGLGLRLIYFSYDVKMKEKGDIPEGYSVSREKKERFSLILESASTNQTSMYLCASSSRRDSRNIQYFGAGTRLSVL.